Listed here are 25 T cell receptor beta chains from one sample, sequenced in a study of OX40 agonist ivuxolimab in advanced cancers. The method was immunoSEQ multiplex PCR; TCRdb's version includes in-frame clones alone and lacks a portion of them. The table includes more than 85,000 clones, roughly nine tenths detected once. The source material was CD4+ or CD8+ T cells sorted from blood, sampled in a trial of the OX40 agonist ivuxolimab. These receptors were taken from an adult with an advanced solid tumor such as melanoma, head and neck, liver or kidney cancer.

V and J are TRBV5-5 and TRBJ2-1; D remains unclear. CDR1 SGHKS and CDR2 YYEKEE come from the germline V gene (reference sequence). The length of the CDR3 is 14 residues. Trimming left V 0 bases short and J 3 bases short, with 7 bases between. The DNA of the CDR3 is TGTGCCAGCAGCTTGGTCTTTGGCTACAATGAGCAGTTCTTC. Amino acids: CASSLVFGYNEQFF.

The chain has TRBV7-9 and TRBJ2-7, with D unresolved. V lost 7 bases, J lost 2 bases, and 12 bases lay in between. Germline V gene data show CDR1 as SEHNR and CDR2 as FQNEAQ (reference sequence). The CDR3 has 13 amino acids. In nucleotides, the CDR3 is TGTGCCAGCAATTCGGCCCCCCCCTACGAGCAGTACTTC. This gives the protein CASNSAPPYEQYF.

This chain links TRBV5-1 with TRBJ2-5, with no clear D. Germline values: CDR1 SGHRS, CDR2 YFSETQ. Deletions cut 0 bases from V and 2 bases from J, with 8 bases between. CDR3 length: 14 residues. The CDR3 loop is CASSLEGHQETQYF. Here the CDR3 DNA reads TGCGCCAGCAGCTTGGAAGGGCATCAAGAGACCCAGTACTTC.

J is TRBJ2-3 and V is TRBV7-2; D uncertain. The CDR3 is 13 amino acids. Per germline, CDR1 SGHTA and CDR2 FQGNSA. V lost 1 base to trimming and J lost 6 bases, with 8 bases between them. CDR3 protein: CASSLGSPDTQYF. The CDR3 DNA follows: TGTGCCAGCAGCTTAGGATCCCCCGATACGCAGTATTTT. Filled out from reference TRBV7-2 and TRBJ2-3, the complete variable domain reads GAGVSQSPSNKVTEKGKDVELRCDPISGHTALYWYRQSLGQGLEFLIYFQGNSAPDKSGLPSDRFSAERTGGSVSTLTIQRTQQEDSAVYLCASSLGSPDTQYFGPGTRLTVL.

V and J are TRBV19 and TRBJ1-2; no definite D call. The CDR3 spans 12 residues. Germline V gene lookup returns CDR1 LNHDA and CDR2 SQIVND (reference sequence). Trimming removed 7 bases from V and 7 bases from J, with 13 bases in between. The CDR3 loop is CASTGASVGYTF. CDR3 DNA sequence: TGTGCCAGTACCGGTGCAAGTGTTGGCTACACCTTC. Variable domain in full (rest from reference TRBV19 and TRBJ1-2): DGGITQSPKYLFRKEGQNVTLSCEQNLNHDAMYWYRQDPGQGLRLIYYSQIVNDFQKGDIAEGYSVSREKKESFPLTVTSAQKNPTAFYLCASTGASVGYTFGSGTRLTVV.

The V call is TRBV7-9, the J call TRBJ2-6, with D perhaps matching TRBD2 (5 bases). Trimming stripped 5 bases from V and 0 bases from J, with 8 bases between. Germline lookup yields CDR1 SEHNR and CDR2 FQNEAQ (reference sequence). The CDR3 totals 15 residues. CDR3 bases: TGTGCCAGCAGCCGAACTAGCTCTGGGGCCAACGTCCTGACTTTC. Translating it yields CASSRTSSGANVLTF. Full variable domain (remainder filled in from reference TRBV7-9 and TRBJ2-6): DTGVSQNPRHKITKRGQNVTFRCDPISEHNRLYWYRQTLGQGPEFLTYFQNEAQLEKSRLLSDRFSAERPKGSFSTLEIQRTEQGDSAMYLCASSRTSSGANVLTFGAGSRLTVL.

This chain links TRBV28 with TRBJ1-4; D perhaps matches TRBD1 (5 bases). The CDR3 runs 16 residues. CDR1 and CDR2 (germline): MDHEN, SYDVKM. The germline V and J ends were trimmed by 4 bases and 4 bases, with 16 bases remaining between them. This chain's CDR3 is CASSSRGYPFNEKLFF. Here the CDR3 DNA reads TGTGCCAGCAGTTCGCGGGGCTATCCCTTTAATGAAAAACTGTTTTTT.

This chain uses TRBV7-9 with TRBJ1-1, with D maybe TRBD1 (5 bases). The CDR3 loop spans 12 amino acids. Germline CDR1 and CDR2: SEHNR and FQNEAQ (reference sequence). V gave up 5 bases and J gave up 6 bases, with 10 bases separating them. CDR3 sequence: CASSPGAAEAFF. Here the CDR3 DNA reads TGTGCCAGCAGCCCCGGGGCGGCTGAAGCTTTCTTT.

J is TRBJ2-1 and V is TRBV4-2, with D uncertain. The CDR3 is 14 amino acids. Germline V CDR1 and CDR2: LGHNA, YNFKEQ. Trimming cost V 1 base and J 10 bases, with 14 bases left between them. As DNA, the CDR3 is TGTGCCAGCAGCCAAGTGGCGATGCCCCAGGAGCAGTTCTTC. Encoded protein: CASSQVAMPQEQFF.

The chain recombines TRBV5-1 with TRBJ2-2, with D tentatively TRBD1 (5 bases). With 4 bases removed from V and 6 bases from J, the gap between germline ends came to 13 bases. The germline CDR1 and CDR2 sequences are SGHRS and YFSETQ. The CDR3 covers 14 residues. The CDR3 here is CASSPQGAAGELFF. The CDR3 DNA reads TGCGCCAGCAGCCCCCAAGGGGCGGCCGGGGAGCTGTTTTTT.

The chain carries TRBV14 and TRBJ2-7; D perhaps matches TRBD1 (5 bases). Germline loops: CDR1 SGHDN, CDR2 FVKESK. This CDR3 is built from 14 residues. Trimming removed 4 bases from V and 2 bases from J, with 12 bases in between. Here the CDR3 reads CASSPRHRPYEQYF. The CDR3 DNA sequence: TGTGCCAGCAGCCCGAGACACAGGCCCTACGAGCAGTACTTC.

The gene calls are TRBV18 and TRBJ2-7; TRBD1 agrees at 7 bases. Per germline, CDR1 KGHSH and CDR2 LQKENI. V lost 2 bases and J lost 2; bases outside the gene matches: 0. The CDR3 is 13 amino acids. DNA of the CDR3: TGTGCCAGCTCACCAGGGACAGCCTACGAGCAGTACTTC. It encodes CASSPGTAYEQYF.

The J gene is TRBJ2-5, the V gene TRBV1; TRBD2 is the table's D call, not checked against the DNA. TRBV1 is tagged as a pseudogene. The CDR3 is made up of 19 amino acids. The CDR3 is CTSSQESGGKRECRKTQYF. The CDR3 DNA is TGCACCAGCAGCCAAGAGAGTGGGGGAAAGCGGGAGTGCCGGAAGACCCAGTACTTC.

This chain links TRBV11-3 with TRBJ2-7; either TRBD1 or TRBD2 may fit D (6 bases each). Germline loops: CDR1 SGHNT, CDR2 YENEEA. V was pared by 1 base and J by 3 bases, with 13 bases between. The CDR3 length is 15 residues. CDR3 protein: CASSLGGAVVYEQYF. The DNA of the CDR3 is TGTGCCAGCAGCTTAGGGGGGGCGGTTGTCTACGAGCAGTACTTC.

This chain uses TRBV6-5 with TRBJ2-3; TRBD1 might be the D (5 bases). V was shortened by 5 bases and J by 11 bases, with 14 bases between the two germline ends. Germline CDR1 reads MNHEY; CDR2 reads SVGAGI. The CDR3 sequence is 12 residues long. The chain's CDR3 is CASSQVAGQQYF. CDR3 coding DNA: TGTGCCAGCAGTCAAGTGGCAGGGCAGCAGTATTTT.

A word on this clone: The sample has other DNA sequences that encode this CDR3 too. This rearrangement joins TRBV28 to TRBJ1-1, with D unclear. The CDR3 has 11 residues. Between the trimmed V and J ends, which lost 6 bases and 3 bases, there was a span of 5 bases. The germline CDR1 and CDR2 sequences are MDHEN and SYDVKM. The CDR3 here is CASSLYTEAFF. CDR3 bases: TGTGCCAGCAGCCTCTACACTGAAGCTTTCTTT.

The gene calls are TRBV19 and TRBJ2-1; 9 positions match TRBD2. The CDR3 extends over 15 amino acids. After removal of 8 bases from V and 9 bases from J, the junction contained 14 bases not matched to a gene. Germline lookup yields CDR1 LNHDA and CDR2 SQIVND (reference sequence). The CDR3 loop is CASSTYSGSSGEQFF. The CDR3 coding sequence is TGTGCCAGTTCGACCTATAGCGGGAGCTCCGGTGAGCAGTTCTTC.

The chain is built from TRBV27 and TRBJ2-7, with 7 bases identical to TRBD2. V lost 5 bases to trimming and J lost 1 base; unmatched junction nucleotides: 8. CDR1 is MNHEY, CDR2 SMNVEV, per germline (reference sequence). The CDR3 is made up of 15 amino acids. CDR3 coding DNA: TGTGCCAGCAGTCGCAGCGGGGCCCAATCCTACGAGCAGTACTTC. Translation gives CASSRSGAQSYEQYF.

The chain employs TRBV27 and TRBJ2-7; D unclear. CDR1 and CDR2 (germline): MNHEY, SMNVEV (reference sequence). The CDR3 has 12 residues. Trimming shortened V by 3 bases and J by 6 bases, and 9 bases separated the two germline ends. The DNA for the CDR3 is TGTGCCAGCAGTTTTTTGGGTGGCGAGCAGTACTTC. This sequence encodes CASSFLGGEQYF.

This clone has more than one count but fewer than ten. The chain is built from TRBV6-1 and TRBJ1-5, with a weak D call TRBD1 (5 bases). Germline CDR1 and CDR2: MNHNS and SASEGT. This CDR3 is 13 amino acids long. With 8 bases removed from V and 3 bases from J, the gap between germline ends came to 11 bases. The DNA for the CDR3 is TGTGCCAGCCTCCAGGGTCACAATCAGCCCCAGCATTTT. Amino acid sequence: CASLQGHNQPQHF.

The J gene is TRBJ1-3, the V gene TRBV28, with 8 bases identical to TRBD1. The germline gives CDR1 MDHEN, CDR2 SYDVKM. Unmatched junction bases numbered 9, after V lost 8 bases and J lost 3 bases. This CDR3 contains 15 residues. The CDR3 region has the DNA TGTGCCAGCTCCGCACACACAGGGGGTGGAAACACCATATATTTT. It codes for CASSAHTGGGNTIYF.

The rearrangement joins TRBV6-5 to TRBJ1-6; no definite D call. This CDR3 comprises 15 residues. V shed 4 bases and J shed 9 bases, with 16 bases lying between them. Germline values: CDR1 MNHEY, CDR2 SVGAGI. CDR3 sequence (DNA): TGTGCCAGCAGTTTCTTCTCAGGAGCCACTTCACCCCTCCACTTT. This gives the protein CASSFFSGATSPLHF.

The chain recombines TRBV5-1 with TRBJ2-2, with TRBD1 matching 9 bases. Trimming at V came to 0 bases and at J to 3 bases, leaving 3 bases not matched to a gene. Germline values: CDR1 SGHRS, CDR2 YFSETQ. The CDR3 runs to 16 residues. The CDR3 DNA follows: TGCGCCAGCAGCTTGGGGGACAGGGAGGACACCGGGGAGCTGTTTTTT. Protein product: CASSLGDREDTGELFF.

The rearrangement links TRBV30 to TRBJ1-5; D is uncertain. CDR1 is GTSNPN and CDR2 is SVGIG in the germline V gene (reference sequence). The ends were cut back, 1 base at V and 3 bases at J, with 10 bases in the middle. The CDR3 consists of 14 residues. The CDR3 loop is CAWSAAAFNQPQHF. The CDR3 region has the DNA TGTGCCTGGAGTGCGGCAGCTTTCAATCAGCCCCAGCATTTT.

This clone showed up just once. The chain is built from TRBV10-3 and TRBJ2-1; the match to TRBD2 covers 8 bases. The trim removed 6 bases at V and 5 bases at J, leaving 9 bases unmatched. The V gene's germline CDR1 is ENHRY and CDR2 SYGVKD. This CDR3 has 15 residues. CDR3 residues: CAISGSGVPNNEQFF. For the CDR3, the DNA is TGTGCCATCAGCGGTAGCGGGGTCCCAAACAATGAGCAGTTCTTC.